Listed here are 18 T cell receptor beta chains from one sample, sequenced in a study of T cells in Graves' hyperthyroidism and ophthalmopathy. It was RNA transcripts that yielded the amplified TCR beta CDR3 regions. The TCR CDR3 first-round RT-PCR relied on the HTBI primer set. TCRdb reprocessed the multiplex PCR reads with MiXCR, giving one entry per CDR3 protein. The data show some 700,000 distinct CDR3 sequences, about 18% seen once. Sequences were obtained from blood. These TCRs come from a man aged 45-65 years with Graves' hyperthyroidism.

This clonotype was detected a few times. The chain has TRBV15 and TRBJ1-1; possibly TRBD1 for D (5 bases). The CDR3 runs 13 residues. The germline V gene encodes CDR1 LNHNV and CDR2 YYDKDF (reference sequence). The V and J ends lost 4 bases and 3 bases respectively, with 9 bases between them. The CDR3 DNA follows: TGTGCCACCAGCATCACAGGAGACACTGAAGCTTTCTTT. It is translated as CATSITGDTEAFF.

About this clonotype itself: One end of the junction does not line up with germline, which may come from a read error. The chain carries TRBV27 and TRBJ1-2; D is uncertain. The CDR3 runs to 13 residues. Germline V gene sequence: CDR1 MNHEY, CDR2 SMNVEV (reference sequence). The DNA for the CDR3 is TGTGTCAGCAGTTTTTGGGCTGACTATGGCTACACCTTC. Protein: CVSSFWADYGYTF.

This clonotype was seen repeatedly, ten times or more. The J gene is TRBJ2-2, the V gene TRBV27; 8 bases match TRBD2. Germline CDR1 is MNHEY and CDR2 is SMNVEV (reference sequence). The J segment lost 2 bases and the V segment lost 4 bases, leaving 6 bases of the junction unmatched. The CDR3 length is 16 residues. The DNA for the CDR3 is TGTGCCAGCAGTTCCTTTAGCGGGATAAACACCGGGGAGCTGTTTTTT. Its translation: CASSSFSGINTGELFF.

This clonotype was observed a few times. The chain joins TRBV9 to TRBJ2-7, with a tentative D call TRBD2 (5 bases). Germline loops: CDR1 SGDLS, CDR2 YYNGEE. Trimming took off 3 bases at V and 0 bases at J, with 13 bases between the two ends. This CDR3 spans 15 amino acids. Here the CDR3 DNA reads TGTGCCAGCAGCGGATCCCGTGGGAGCTCCTACGAGCAGTACTTC. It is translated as CASSGSRGSSYEQYF. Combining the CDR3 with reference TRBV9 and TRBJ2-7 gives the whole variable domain DSGVTQTPKHLITATGQRVTLRCSPRSGDLSVYWYQQSLDQGLQFLIQYYNGEERAKGNILERFSAQQFPDLHSELNLSSLELGDSALYFCASSGSRGSSYEQYFGPGTRLTVT.

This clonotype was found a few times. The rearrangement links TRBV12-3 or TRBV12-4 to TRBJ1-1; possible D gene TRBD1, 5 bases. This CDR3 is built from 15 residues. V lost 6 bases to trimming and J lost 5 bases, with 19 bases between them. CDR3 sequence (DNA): TGTGCCAGCAGGCATAGGGCGGCCGGGGGGACTGAAGCTTTCTTT. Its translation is CASRHRAAGGTEAFF.

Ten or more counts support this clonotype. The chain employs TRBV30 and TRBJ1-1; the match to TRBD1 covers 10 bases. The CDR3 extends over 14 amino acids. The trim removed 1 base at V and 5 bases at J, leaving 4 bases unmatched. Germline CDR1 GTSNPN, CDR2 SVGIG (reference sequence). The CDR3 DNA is TGTGCCTGGAGTGGACAGGGGGCTAAAACTGAAGCTTTCTTT. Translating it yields CAWSGQGAKTEAFF.

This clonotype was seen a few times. CDR3 amino acids: CSASMVAGGQETQYF. The CDR3 bases are TGCAGTGCTTCCATGGTAGCAGGGGGCCAAGAGACCCAGTACTTC. V usage is TRBV20-1 and J usage is TRBJ2-5; 7 bases map to TRBD1. Germline loops: CDR1 DFQATT, CDR2 SNEGSKA (reference sequence). Trimming removed 5 bases from V and 1 base from J; junction bases left unmatched: 10. The CDR3 contains 15 residues.

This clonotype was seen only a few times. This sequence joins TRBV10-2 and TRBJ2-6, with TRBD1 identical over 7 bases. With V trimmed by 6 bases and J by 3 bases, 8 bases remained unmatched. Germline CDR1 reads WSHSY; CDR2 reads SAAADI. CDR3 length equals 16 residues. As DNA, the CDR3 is TGCGCCAGCAGGATAACAGGGGCCTTTGGGGCCAACGTCCTGACTTTC. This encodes CASRITGAFGANVLTF.

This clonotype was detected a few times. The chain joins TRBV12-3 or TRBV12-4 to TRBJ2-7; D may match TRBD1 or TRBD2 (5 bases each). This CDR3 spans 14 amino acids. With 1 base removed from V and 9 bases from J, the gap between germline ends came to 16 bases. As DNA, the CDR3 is TGTGCCAGCAGTTTAGAGGGACGCCATGTGGGGCAGTACTTC. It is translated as CASSLEGRHVGQYF.

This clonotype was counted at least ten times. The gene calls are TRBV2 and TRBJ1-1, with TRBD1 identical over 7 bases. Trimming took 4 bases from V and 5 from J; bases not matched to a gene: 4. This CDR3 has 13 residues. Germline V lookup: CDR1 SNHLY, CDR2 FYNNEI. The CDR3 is CASSVEGQTEAFF. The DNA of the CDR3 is TGTGCCAGCAGTGTTGAGGGACAGACTGAAGCTTTCTTT.

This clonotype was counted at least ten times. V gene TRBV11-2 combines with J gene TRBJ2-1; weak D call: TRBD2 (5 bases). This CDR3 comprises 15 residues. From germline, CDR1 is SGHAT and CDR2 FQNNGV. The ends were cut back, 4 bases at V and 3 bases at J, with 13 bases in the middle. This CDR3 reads CASSSRGYSYNEQFF. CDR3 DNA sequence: TGTGCCAGCAGCTCACGCGGGTACAGCTACAATGAGCAGTTCTTC.

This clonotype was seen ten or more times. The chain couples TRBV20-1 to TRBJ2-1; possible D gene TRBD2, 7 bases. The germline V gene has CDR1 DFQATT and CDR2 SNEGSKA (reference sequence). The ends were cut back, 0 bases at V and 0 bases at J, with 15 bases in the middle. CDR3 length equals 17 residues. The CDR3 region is CSARDRGGRSSYNEQFF. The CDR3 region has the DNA TGCAGTGCTAGAGATCGCGGGGGCAGGAGCTCCTACAATGAGCAGTTCTTC.

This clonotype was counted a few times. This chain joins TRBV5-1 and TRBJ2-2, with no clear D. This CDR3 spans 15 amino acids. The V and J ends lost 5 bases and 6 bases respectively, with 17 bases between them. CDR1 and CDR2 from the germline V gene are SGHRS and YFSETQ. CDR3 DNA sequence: TGCGCCAGCAGTTTCGGCTCCGGGTCGTCCGGGGAGCTGTTTTTT. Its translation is CASSFGSGSSGELFF.

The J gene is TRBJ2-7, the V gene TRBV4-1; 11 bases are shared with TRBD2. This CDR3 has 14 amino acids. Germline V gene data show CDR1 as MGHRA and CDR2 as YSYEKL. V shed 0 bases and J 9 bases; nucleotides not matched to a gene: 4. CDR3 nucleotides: TGCGCCAGCAGCCAAGAAAAACTAGCGGGAGTGCAGTACTTC. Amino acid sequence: CASSQEKLAGVQYF.

The CDR3, as DNA: TGTGCCAGCAGTTTAGGGCCCAGGGTTCCTTTCTTT. This sequence encodes CASSLGPRVPFF. The chain uses TRBV28 and TRBJ1-1, with D possibly being TRBD1 (5 bases). V gave up 2 bases and J gave up 12 bases, with 13 bases separating them. The CDR3 length is 12 residues. CDR1 and CDR2 (germline): MDHEN, SYDVKM.

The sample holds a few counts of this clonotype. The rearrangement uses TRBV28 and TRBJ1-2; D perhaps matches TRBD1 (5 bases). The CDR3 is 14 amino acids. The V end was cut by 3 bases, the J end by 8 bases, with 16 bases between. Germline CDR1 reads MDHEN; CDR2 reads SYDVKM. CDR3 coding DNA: TGTGCCAGCAGTTTGGTAACGGGGCTCGAAGGCTACACCTTC. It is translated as CASSLVTGLEGYTF.

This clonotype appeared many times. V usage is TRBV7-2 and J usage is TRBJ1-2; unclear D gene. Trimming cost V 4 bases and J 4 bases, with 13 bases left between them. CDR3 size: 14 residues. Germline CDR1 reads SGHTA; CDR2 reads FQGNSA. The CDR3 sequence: CASSSDKLLYGYTF. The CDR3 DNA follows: TGTGCCAGCAGCTCTGACAAACTCCTCTATGGCTACACCTTC.

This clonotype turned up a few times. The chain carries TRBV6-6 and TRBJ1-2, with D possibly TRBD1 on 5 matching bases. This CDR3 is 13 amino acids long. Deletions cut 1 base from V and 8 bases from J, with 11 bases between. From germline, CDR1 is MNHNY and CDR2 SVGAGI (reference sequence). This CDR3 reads CASSYFQGRGYTF. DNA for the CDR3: TGTGCCAGCAGTTACTTCCAGGGACGAGGCTACACCTTC.